Listed below are T cell receptor beta chains from one sample, sequenced in a study of blood T cells in healthy people across ages. Each CDR3 protein gets one entry after TCRdb re-called the 5' RACE reads with MiXCR. The sample holds roughly 800,000 distinct CDR3 sequences, 58% seen once. The sequenced sample was blood. The receptors were gathered from a man aged 30 to 45 in good health. Each CDR3 is given with its conserved first and last residue. The D gene is left open where the match is weak. Size values are once, few and many counts, or a class for expanded clones, and some rows have none.

V	size	D	J	length	DNA	CDR3
TRBV20-1	few	TRBD2	TRBJ2-1	15	TGCAGTGCTAGAGATTGGGCTAGCGGAGACAATGAGCAGTTCTTC	CSARDWASGDNEQFF
TRBV7-8	.	TRBD1	TRBJ2-2	20	TGTGCCAGCAGCTTAGTATGGAATTGGGACAGCCCCAAGGAGACCGGGGAGCTGTTTTTT	CASSLVWNWDSPKETGELFF
TRBV6-6	.	.	TRBJ1-1	14	TGTGCCAGCAGTTCCTCAGGGGTCGGCACTGAAGCTTTCTTT	CASSSSGVGTEAFF
TRBV10-3	few	TRBD1	TRBJ2-3	14	TGTGCCATCTCGAGGGGGCAGAATACAGATACGCAGTATTTT	CAISRGQNTDTQYF
TRBV20-1	.	.	TRBJ2-3	14	TGCAGTGCTGTGGTCGGGGGAAGCACAGATACGCAGTATTTT	CSAVVGGSTDTQYF
TRBV12-3/TRBV12-4	few	TRBD1	TRBJ2-3	13	TGTGCCAGCAGGAGTACAGGGGCAGATACGCAGTATTTT	CASRSTGADTQYF
TRBV20-1	.	TRBD2	TRBJ2-1	15	TGCAGTGCTCATACCCCTAGCGGGAGTAGCGATGAGCAGTTCTTC	CSAHTPSGSSDEQFF
TRBV5-1	.	.	TRBJ2-7	14	TGCGCCAGCTCCCGCGGGACGGACTCCTACGAGCAGTACTTC	CASSRGTDSYEQYF
TRBV12-5	.	.	TRBJ1-1	15	TGTGCTAGTGGTTTGGTACCTACAGGGTCCACTGAAGCTTTCTTT	CASGLVPTGSTEAFF
TRBV7-9	.	.	TRBJ1-2	16	TGTGCCGGCGAGGTTGGGGAAATCGTGTCATTCTATGGCTACACCTTC	CAGEVGEIVSFYGYTF
TRBV12-3/TRBV12-4	.	TRBD2	TRBJ2-3	15	TGTGCCAGCAGTTTACAGCGGGGGGGAGAAGATACGCAGTATTTT	CASSLQRGGEDTQYF
TRBV7-2	few	TRBD2	TRBJ2-2	16	TGTGCCAGCAGCTTGTTCGGGGGGGCGAGCACCGGGGAGCTGTTTTTT	CASSLFGGASTGELFF
TRBV3-1	few	.	TRBJ2-3	16	TGTGCCAGCAGCGATCAAACGCGGGGGCCCACAGATACGCAGTATTTT	CASSDQTRGPTDTQYF
TRBV7-2	.	.	TRBJ2-7	13	TGTGCCAGCAGCCATTATACCAAAGAGGCCCAGTACTTC	CASSHYTKEAQYF
TRBV30	.	.	TRBJ1-5	15	TGTGCCTGGAGTGTACGCCCGGGGGCTAATCAGCCCCAGCATTTT	CAWSVRPGANQPQHF
TRBV10-3	.	TRBD1	TRBJ2-5	15	TGTGCCATCAGTGAGAGTAGGACAGGCCAAGAGACCCAGTACTTC	CAISESRTGQETQYF
TRBV3-1	.	TRBD1	TRBJ2-7	15	TGTGCCAGCAGCCCACTTTTGGGCACAGGGGGCGAGCAGTACTTC	CASSPLLGTGGEQYF
TRBV20-1	few	.	TRBJ1-2	11	TGCAGTGCTAGAGAGATGGGAGGCTACACCTTC	CSAREMGGYTF
TRBV2	.	.	TRBJ2-4	14	TGTGCCAGCAGCCCACTAGCCCCCCATGGCATTCAGTACTTC	CASSPLAPHGIQYF
TRBV7-2	.	TRBD1	TRBJ2-7	16	TGTGCCAGCAGCTTAGATCGGGGACAGGGGCTCTACGAGCAGTACTTC	CASSLDRGQGLYEQYF
TRBV20-1	.	TRBD2	TRBJ2-5	16	TGCAGTGCTAGTCGGGCAAGCGGGGGACCTTGGGAGACCCAGTACTTC	CSASRASGGPWETQYF
TRBV20-1	.	.	TRBJ1-6	13	TGCAGTGCTAGCGCAGCCTATAATTCACCCCTCCACTTT	CSASAAYNSPLHF
TRBV7-2	.	.	TRBJ2-7	16	TGTGCCAGCAGCTTAGAACTCCAGGGCGATAAGAAAGGGCAGTACTTC	CASSLELQGDKKGQYF
TRBV15	.	.	TRBJ2-5	12	TGTGCCACCAGCAGGGTGCAAGAGACCCAGTACTTC	CATSRVQETQYF
TRBV20-1	.	.	TRBJ1-6	12	TGCAGTGCTAGTCCCCCTAATTCACCCCTCCACTTT	CSASPPNSPLHF
TRBV4-1	.	TRBD1	TRBJ2-7	14	TGCGCCAGCAGCCAAAGGACAGGGGGCTACGAGCAGTACTTC	CASSQRTGGYEQYF
TRBV5-8	.	.	TRBJ1-2	15	TGTGCCAGCAGCTACTGGGACGGATCTAACTATGGCTACACCTTC	CASSYWDGSNYGYTF
TRBV29-1	few	TRBD2	TRBJ2-7	12	TGCAGCGTTGGGGAGACCGGGAGGGTGCAGTACTTC	CSVGETGRVQYF
TRBV2	few	.	TRBJ2-7	16	TGTGCCAGTTCACGGGGGGCAGGGACAGTCTCCTACGAGCAGTACTTC	CASSRGAGTVSYEQYF
TRBV7-2	many	TRBD1	TRBJ2-3	15	TGTGCCAGCAGCTTACAGGGGGCTGAATTAGATACGCAGTATTTT	CASSLQGAELDTQYF
TRBV6-1	.	.	TRBJ2-5	13	TGTGCCAGCAGGGAGAGTGGGAGGGAGACCCAGTACTTC	CASRESGRETQYF
TRBV20-1	few	.	TRBJ2-3	15	TGCAGTGCTCCGACACGACAGGGCCGGGGGGATACGCAGTATTTT	CSAPTRQGRGDTQYF
TRBV18	once	.	TRBJ2-1	12	TGTGCCAGCTCATCGGGTGGCCATGAGCAGTTCTTC	CASSSGGHEQFF
TRBV7-2	few	.	TRBJ2-3	13	TGTGCCAGCAGCGCAGGAGCGACAGATACGCAGTATTTT	CASSAGATDTQYF
TRBV28	.	.	TRBJ1-2	12	TGTGCCAGCAGCCGTAGAAGGGCCGGCTACACCTTC	CASSRRRAGYTF
TRBV3-1	.	TRBD1	TRBJ2-7	15	TGTGCCAGCAGCCAAGCCCCCGACAGGGCATACGAGCAGTACTTC	CASSQAPDRAYEQYF
TRBV6-1	.	TRBD1	TRBJ1-1	14	TGTGCCAGCGAGGGACAGGGAGGAGTCACTGAAGCTTTCTTT	CASEGQGGVTEAFF
TRBV6-9	few	.	TRBJ1-2	12	TGTGCCAGCAGTTACGGGGAGAATGGCTACACCTTC	CASSYGENGYTF
TRBV28	few	.	TRBJ1-6	14	TGTGCCAGCAGGCGACAGGATGCTCTCTCACCCCTCCACTTT	CASRRQDALSPLHF
TRBV20-1	.	TRBD1	TRBJ1-1	12	TGCAGTGCTAGAGGGACAGGGGGTGAAGCTTTCTTT	CSARGTGGEAFF
TRBV6-1	.	TRBD2	TRBJ2-3	15	TGTGCCAGCACAGACCCATCTAGCGGGGGGTATACGCAGTATTTT	CASTDPSSGGYTQYF
TRBV12-3/TRBV12-4	.	TRBD2	TRBJ2-5	16	TGTGCCAGCAGTAAGACTAGCGGGAGATCATACAATGAGCAGTACTTC	CASSKTSGRSYNEQYF
TRBV2	.	.	TRBJ2-4	15	TGTGCCAGCAGTGAAGTCGTACAGCCCAAAAACATTCAGTACTTC	CASSEVVQPKNIQYF
TRBV7-9	.	.	TRBJ2-3	15	TGTGCCAGCAGCTCGACAGCCAGCGCCACAGATACGCAGTATTTT	CASSSTASATDTQYF
TRBV6-5	.	TRBD2	TRBJ2-5	14	TGTGCCAGCAGTAGGGAGCGGGGTTATGAGACCCAGTACTTC	CASSRERGYETQYF
TRBV9	.	TRBD1	TRBJ1-2	12	TGTGCCAGCAGCAACAGGGGAGGCGGCTACACCTTC	CASSNRGGGYTF
TRBV28	.	.	TRBJ2-5	15	TGTGCCAGCAGATTAGACGGCCTCTTCCAAGAGACCCAGTACTTC	CASRLDGLFQETQYF
TRBV3-1	.	.	TRBJ2-7	13	TGTGCCAGCAGCCGGGCCCTTTGGGAAGTGCAGTACTTC	CASSRALWEVQYF
TRBV10-3	few	.	TRBJ2-1	16	TGTGCCATCAGTGAGGGAATGGGGCCAGCCTACAATGAGCAGTTCTTC	CAISEGMGPAYNEQFF
TRBV4-3	.	.	TRBJ2-3	16	TGCGCCAGCAGCCCCGACTGGTCCTCCTCATCAGATACGCAGTATTTT	CASSPDWSSSSDTQYF
TRBV20-1	.	TRBD2	TRBJ2-5	13	TGCAGTGTCTTGGGACTAGGACAAGAGACCCAGTACTTC	CSVLGLGQETQYF
TRBV6-6	few	TRBD1	TRBJ1-2	13	TGTGCCAGCAGCACGGACAGGCTTTTCGGCTACACCTTC	CASSTDRLFGYTF
TRBV5-1	.	.	TRBJ2-3	15	TGCGCCAGCAGCTTGGTGCTCGGTTCCGCAGATACGCAGTATTTT	CASSLVLGSADTQYF
TRBV6-5	.	.	TRBJ2-1	16	TGTGCCAGCTCCCCCCCAGGAGGGCGGTCGAACAATGAGCAGTTCTTC	CASSPPGGRSNNEQFF
TRBV6-1	.	TRBD1	TRBJ2-7	15	TGTGCCAGCAGTGATGGCAGGGGGTGGGTTTACGAGCAGTACTTC	CASSDGRGWVYEQYF
TRBV27	few	.	TRBJ2-7	13	TGTGCCAGCAGTTTAAGATCGCCCTACGAGCAGTACTTC	CASSLRSPYEQYF